The TCR beta chain under discussion was sequenced for a study of CD8 T cells in Susac syndrome. With random hexamers, 0.5 to 1 ug RNA was reverse transcribed. Each CDR3 protein is one row after TCRdb ran MiXCR on the immunoSEQ multiplex PCR reads. The data contain over 140,000 distinct CDR3 sequences, approximately 95% of them singletons. V lost 9 bases and J lost 2, with 14 bases in between. Germline V gene lookup returns CDR1 MNHEY and CDR2 SMNVEV (reference sequence). The CDR3 runs 13 residues. The material sequenced was CD4+ T cells from PBMCs. V and J are TRBV27 and TRBJ2-7; D might be TRBD2 (5 bases). This clonotype was sampled from a human donor with Susac syndrome. CDR3 DNA: TGTGCCAGTTCCGAGCTGGGAGCCTACGAGCAGTACTTC. Protein product: CASSELGAYEQYF.